Listed here are 16 T cell receptor beta chains from one sample, sequenced in a study of T cell repertoires in cytomegalovirus infection. MiXCR was run by TCRdb on the reads, yielding one entry per CDR3 protein. Here the sample spans roughly 500,000 distinct CDR3 sequences, about 39% being singletons. These receptors have no known antigen. The specimen was cultured PBMCs, collected from culture after CMV antigen stimulation. The receptors originated from a human donor in good health (CMV status not recorded). Some clones in this sample may be carry-over from other donors' samples.

The genes are TRBV28 and TRBJ1-1; D possibly corresponds to TRBD1 (5 bases). This CDR3 is 15 amino acids long. V dropped 6 bases and J dropped 0 bases, with 14 bases sitting between them. Germline loops: CDR1 MDHEN, CDR2 SYDVKM. CDR3 coding DNA: TGTGCCAGCAGCACACCCAGGGAGGTGAACACTGAAGCTTTCTTT. Protein: CASSTPREVNTEAFF.

The rearrangement links TRBV7-9 to TRBJ2-1, with no clear D. The germline V gene has CDR1 SEHNR and CDR2 FQNEAQ (reference sequence). The CDR3 has 13 amino acids. Trimming took 3 bases from V and 4 from J, leaving 7 bases between them. The CDR3 nucleotides are TGTGCCAGCAGCTTGGTGGTTTACAATGAGCAGTTCTTC. Its protein is CASSLVVYNEQFF.

The J gene is TRBJ2-7, the V gene TRBV5-4, with TRBD2 matching 11 bases. The germline V gene has CDR1 SGHNT and CDR2 YYREEE (reference sequence). Losses at the gene ends were 4 bases for V and 1 base for J; bases not matched to a gene: 7. This CDR3 region has 16 residues. The CDR3 nucleotides are TGTGCCAGCAGCCGAGCTCTAGCGGGGGGTTCCTACGAGCAGTACTTC. This codes for CASSRALAGGSYEQYF.

This chain links TRBV10-3 with TRBJ1-6; D call uncertain. Trimming shortened V by 4 bases and J by 6 bases, and 13 bases separated the two germline ends. Germline-derived CDR1 and CDR2 are ENHRY and SYGVKD. CDR3 length: 15 amino acids. The CDR3 sequence is CAISGRTGSNSPLHF. The CDR3 DNA sequence: TGTGCCATCAGTGGCCGGACGGGCAGTAATTCACCCCTCCACTTT.

This clonotype has a handful of counts. The chain uses TRBV7-6 and TRBJ1-1; D call uncertain. V dropped 5 bases and J dropped 0 bases, with 7 bases sitting between them. Germline V lookup: CDR1 SGHVS, CDR2 FNYEAQ. This CDR3 comprises 13 residues. CDR3 coding DNA: TGTGCCAGCAGCGCTAACTTGAACACTGAAGCTTTCTTT. Translated: CASSANLNTEAFF. Combining the CDR3 with reference TRBV7-6 and TRBJ1-1 gives the whole variable domain GAGVSQSPRYKVTKRGQDVALRCDPISGHVSLYWYRQALGQGPEFLTYFNYEAQQDKSGLPNDRFSAERPEGSISTLTIQRTEQRDSAMYRCASSANLNTEAFFGQGTRLTVV.

This clonotype has just a few counts. The chain uses TRBV12-3 or TRBV12-4 and TRBJ2-5, with TRBD1 matching over 7 bases. This CDR3 region has 14 residues. V gave up 6 bases and J gave up 4 bases; unmatched junction bases: 8. The CDR3 DNA reads TGTGCCAGCAGCCCAACAGGGGATGGAGAGACCCAGTACTTC. This translates into CASSPTGDGETQYF.

In this sample, this clonotype turned up once. V is TRBV28 and J is TRBJ1-5; D is unclear. Trimming took off 7 bases at V and 9 bases at J, with 16 bases between the two ends. The CDR3 covers 13 residues. The V gene's germline CDR1 is MDHEN and CDR2 SYDVKM. CDR3 amino acids: CASIGLPGGPQHF. The CDR3, as DNA: TGTGCCAGCATAGGGCTCCCCGGAGGGCCCCAGCATTTT.

The CDR3 DNA follows: TGTGCCAGCAGTTACCCGGGGAAGAACACTGAAGCTTTCTTT. Protein product: CASSYPGKNTEAFF. The genes are TRBV27 and TRBJ1-1; D unclear. Germline CDR1 reads MNHEY; CDR2 reads SMNVEV (reference sequence). This CDR3 region has 14 residues. V lost 4 bases, J lost 1 base, and 10 bases lay in between.

Notes on this clonotype: A much larger clone is a single base away; this may be a read error. The chain uses TRBV7-9 and TRBJ1-1; the D is unclear. The V gene lost 2 bases and the J gene lost 7 bases, with 11 bases spanning the gap. Germline CDR1 and CDR2: SEHNR and FQNEAQ (reference sequence). This CDR3 comprises 13 residues. CDR3 residues: CASSLKGRSEAFF. The CDR3 DNA reads as TGTGCCAGCAGCTTAAAGGGCAGGAGTGAAGCTTTCTTT.

This clonotype appeared a few times. The chain combines TRBV7-2 with TRBJ1-2, with 11 bases lining up with TRBD1. The CDR3 extends over 14 amino acids. Germline V lookup: CDR1 SGHTA, CDR2 FQGNSA. Trimming removed 5 bases from V and 7 bases from J; junction bases left unmatched: 6. The CDR3 reads CASSARDRGFGYTF. The CDR3 DNA sequence: TGTGCCAGCAGCGCCCGGGACAGGGGGTTTGGCTACACCTTC. The complete variable domain, with remaining parts taken from reference TRBV7-2 and TRBJ1-2, reads GAGVSQSPSNKVTEKGKDVELRCDPISGHTALYWYRQSLGQGLEFLIYFQGNSAPDKSGLPSDRFSAERTGGSVSTLTIQRTQQEDSAVYLCASSARDRGFGYTFGSGTRLTVV.

The chain carries TRBV19 and TRBJ2-1; D uncertain. This CDR3 region has 17 residues. Trimming removed 1 base at V and 0 bases at J, with 13 bases between. Germline-derived CDR1 and CDR2 are LNHDA and SQIVND (reference sequence). The CDR3 sequence is CASSIVRTEASYNEQFF. The CDR3 DNA sequence: TGTGCCAGTAGTATAGTCCGTACTGAGGCCTCCTACAATGAGCAGTTCTTC.

The chain has TRBV6-1 and TRBJ2-7; tentative D call: TRBD2 (6 bases). V gave up 6 bases and J gave up 0 bases, with 18 bases separating them. The germline CDR1 and CDR2 sequences are MNHNS and SASEGT. The CDR3 has 16 amino acids. This chain's CDR3 is CASRKTPSERSYEQYF. The CDR3 DNA sequence: TGTGCCAGCAGAAAGACCCCTAGCGAACGCTCCTACGAGCAGTACTTC.

In its sample, this clonotype was seen a few times. This sequence joins TRBV7-8 and TRBJ2-3, with 8 bases lining up with TRBD2. V dropped 0 bases and J dropped 4; count of bases not matched to a gene: 6. This CDR3 contains 16 residues. Germline V gene sequence: CDR1 SGHVS, CDR2 FQNEAQ. The CDR3 is CASSLARLAPPDTQYF. The DNA of the CDR3 is TGTGCCAGCAGCTTAGCGAGACTAGCGCCCCCAGATACGCAGTATTTT.

This clonotype has more than one count but fewer than ten. This rearrangement joins TRBV11-2 to TRBJ2-7; 8 bases line up with TRBD2. V lost 6 bases and J lost 2; bases outside the gene matches: 6. The CDR3 contains 14 residues. Per germline, CDR1 SGHAT and CDR2 FQNNGV. The CDR3 nucleotides read TGTGCCAGCAGGAGACCGGGACTAGCCTACGAGCAGTACTTC. Its translation: CASRRPGLAYEQYF. Supplemented by reference TRBV11-2 and TRBJ2-7, the full variable domain reads EAGVAQSPRYKIIEKRQSVAFWCNPISGHATLYWYQQILGQGPKLLIQFQNNGVVDDSQLPKDRFSAERLKGVDSTLKIQPAKLEDSAVYLCASRRPGLAYEQYFGPGTRLTVT.

The V gene is TRBV7-6, the J gene TRBJ2-7; the match to TRBD1 covers 8 bases. Germline trimming cut 6 bases from V and 2 bases from J; bases unmatched to any gene: 9. Germline V CDR1 and CDR2: SGHVS, FNYEAQ. The CDR3 is made up of 15 amino acids. The CDR3 loop is CASRQQGAQAYEQYF. CDR3 bases: TGTGCCAGCAGACAGCAGGGGGCCCAGGCCTACGAGCAGTACTTC.

This clonotype has only a few counts. The V call is TRBV12-3 or TRBV12-4, the J call TRBJ1-4, with 10 nucleotides matching TRBD1. V was pared by 3 bases and J by 7 bases, with 2 bases of the junction left unmatched. CDR3 length: 14 residues. The CDR3 DNA is TGTGCCAGCAGTTTCTGGGACAGGGGTGAAAAACTGTTTTTT. Protein sequence: CASSFWDRGEKLFF.